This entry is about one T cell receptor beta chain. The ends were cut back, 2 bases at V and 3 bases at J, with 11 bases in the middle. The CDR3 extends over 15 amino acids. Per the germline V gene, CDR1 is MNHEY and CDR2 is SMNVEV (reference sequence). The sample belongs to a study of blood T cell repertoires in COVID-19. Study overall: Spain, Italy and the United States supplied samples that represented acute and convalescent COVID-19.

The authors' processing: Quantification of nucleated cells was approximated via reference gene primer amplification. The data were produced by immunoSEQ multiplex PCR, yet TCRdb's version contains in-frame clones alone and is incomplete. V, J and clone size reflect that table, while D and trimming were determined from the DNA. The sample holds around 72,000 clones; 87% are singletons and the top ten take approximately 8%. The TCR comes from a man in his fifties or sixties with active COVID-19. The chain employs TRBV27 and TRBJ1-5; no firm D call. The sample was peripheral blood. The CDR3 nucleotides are TGTGCCAGCAGTTTAATCGGTTCCTTCAATCAGCCCCAGCATTTT. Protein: CASSLIGSFNQPQHF.